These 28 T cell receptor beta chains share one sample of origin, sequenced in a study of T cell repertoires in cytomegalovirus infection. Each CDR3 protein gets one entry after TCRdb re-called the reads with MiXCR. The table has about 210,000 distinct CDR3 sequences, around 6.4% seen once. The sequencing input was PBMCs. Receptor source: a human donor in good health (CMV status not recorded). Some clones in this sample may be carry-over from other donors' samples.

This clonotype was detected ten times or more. This chain's CDR3 is CASSFEGGTTDTQYF. The CDR3 DNA follows: TGTGCCAGCAGCTTCGAAGGGGGTACCACAGATACGCAGTATTTT. The V gene is TRBV7-9, the J gene TRBJ2-3; D perhaps matches TRBD1 (6 bases). The CDR3 contains 15 residues. The V gene's germline CDR1 is SEHNR and CDR2 FQNEAQ (reference sequence). V dropped 3 bases and J dropped 2 bases, with 12 bases sitting between them. Combining the CDR3 with reference TRBV7-9 and TRBJ2-3 gives the whole variable domain DTGVSQNPRHKITKRGQNVTFRCDPISEHNRLYWYRQTLGQGPEFLTYFQNEAQLEKSRLLSDRFSAERPKGSFSTLEIQRTEQGDSAMYLCASSFEGGTTDTQYFGPGTRLTVL.

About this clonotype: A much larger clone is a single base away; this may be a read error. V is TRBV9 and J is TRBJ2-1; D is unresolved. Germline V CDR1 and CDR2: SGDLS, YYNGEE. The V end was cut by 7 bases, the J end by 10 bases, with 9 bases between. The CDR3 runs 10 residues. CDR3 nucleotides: TGTGCCAGCGGCCCTTCGGAGCAGTTCTTC. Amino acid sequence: CASGPSEQFF.

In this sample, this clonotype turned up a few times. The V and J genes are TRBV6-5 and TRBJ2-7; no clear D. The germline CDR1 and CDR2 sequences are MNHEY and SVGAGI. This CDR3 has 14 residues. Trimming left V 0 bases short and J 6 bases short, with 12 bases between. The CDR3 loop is CASSYSSPLREQYF. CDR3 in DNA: TGTGCCAGCAGTTACTCGTCCCCCCTCCGCGAGCAGTACTTC.

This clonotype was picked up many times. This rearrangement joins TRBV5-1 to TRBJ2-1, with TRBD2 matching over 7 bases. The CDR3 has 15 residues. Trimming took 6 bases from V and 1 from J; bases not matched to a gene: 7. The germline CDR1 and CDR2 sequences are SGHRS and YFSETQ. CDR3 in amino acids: CASTSGDYSYNEQFF. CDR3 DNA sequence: TGCGCCAGCACCTCGGGGGACTATTCCTACAATGAGCAGTTCTTC.

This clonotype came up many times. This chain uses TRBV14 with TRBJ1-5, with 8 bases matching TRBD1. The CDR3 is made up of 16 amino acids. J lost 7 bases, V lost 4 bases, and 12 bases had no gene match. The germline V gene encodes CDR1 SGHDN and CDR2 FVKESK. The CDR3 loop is CASSLQPTGGGQPQHF. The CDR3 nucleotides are TGTGCCAGCAGCCTGCAACCAACAGGGGGAGGGCAGCCCCAGCATTTT. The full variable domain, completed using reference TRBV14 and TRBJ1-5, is EAGVTQFPSHSVIEKGQTVTLRCDPISGHDNLYWYRRVMGKEIKFLLHFVKESKQDESGMPNNRFLAERTGGTYSTLKVQPAELEDSGVYFCASSLQPTGGGQPQHFGDGTRLSIL.

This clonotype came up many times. The CDR3 reads CASSHNREKLFF. For the CDR3, the DNA is TGTGCCAGCAGCCACAATCGGGAAAAACTGTTTTTT. J is TRBJ1-4 and V is TRBV11-2; D gene ambiguous. The CDR3 totals 12 residues. CDR1 and CDR2 (germline): SGHAT, FQNNGV. V was pared by 5 bases and J by 8 bases, with 9 bases between. The whole variable domain, filled in from reference TRBV11-2 and TRBJ1-4, reads EAGVAQSPRYKIIEKRQSVAFWCNPISGHATLYWYQQILGQGPKLLIQFQNNGVVDDSQLPKDRFSAERLKGVDSTLKIQPAKLEDSAVYLCASSHNREKLFFGSGTQLSVL.

CDR3 region: CASNPGGGAGTGELFF. DNA for the CDR3: TGTGCCAGCAATCCGGGCGGGGGGGCTGGAACCGGGGAGCTGTTTTTT. The chain recombines TRBV2 with TRBJ2-2; 9 positions match TRBD2. The germline gives CDR1 SNHLY, CDR2 FYNNEI. V lost 7 bases and J lost 5; bases outside the gene matches: 11. CDR3 length: 16 amino acids.

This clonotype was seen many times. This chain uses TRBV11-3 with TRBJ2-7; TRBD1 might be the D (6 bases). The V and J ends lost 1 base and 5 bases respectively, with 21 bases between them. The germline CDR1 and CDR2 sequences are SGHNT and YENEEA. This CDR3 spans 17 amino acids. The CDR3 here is CASSLGGGRGVLNEQYF. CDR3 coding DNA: TGTGCCAGCAGCTTAGGAGGTGGCAGGGGAGTTCTAAACGAGCAGTACTTC.

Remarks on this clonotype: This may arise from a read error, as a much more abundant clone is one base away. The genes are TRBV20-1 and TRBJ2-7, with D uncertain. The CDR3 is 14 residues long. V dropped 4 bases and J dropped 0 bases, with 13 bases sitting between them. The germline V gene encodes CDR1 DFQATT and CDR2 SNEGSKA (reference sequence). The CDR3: CSAITDLASYEQYF. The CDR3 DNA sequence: TGCAGTGCTATAACGGACCTTGCCTCCTACGAGCAGTACTTC.

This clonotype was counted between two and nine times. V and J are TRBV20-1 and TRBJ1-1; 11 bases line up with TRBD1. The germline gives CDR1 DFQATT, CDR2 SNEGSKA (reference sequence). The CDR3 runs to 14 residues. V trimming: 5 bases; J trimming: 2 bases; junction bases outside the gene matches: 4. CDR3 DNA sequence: TGCAGTGCTGGACAGGGGGCGTCTAACACTGAAGCTTTCTTT. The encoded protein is CSAGQGASNTEAFF.

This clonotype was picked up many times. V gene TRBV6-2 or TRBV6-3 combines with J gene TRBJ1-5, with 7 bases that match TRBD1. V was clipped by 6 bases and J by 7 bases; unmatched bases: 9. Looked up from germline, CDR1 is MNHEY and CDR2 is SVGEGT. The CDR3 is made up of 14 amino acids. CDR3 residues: CASSSDRQGQPQHF. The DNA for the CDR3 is TGTGCCAGCAGCTCGGACAGGCAAGGACAGCCCCAGCATTTT.

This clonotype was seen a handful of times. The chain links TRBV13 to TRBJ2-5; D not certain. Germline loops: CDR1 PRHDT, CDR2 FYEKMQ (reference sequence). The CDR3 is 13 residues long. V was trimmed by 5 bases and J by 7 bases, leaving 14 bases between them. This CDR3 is CASSPRTAGTQYF. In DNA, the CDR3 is TGTGCCAGCAGCCCACGGACCGCCGGGACCCAGTACTTC.

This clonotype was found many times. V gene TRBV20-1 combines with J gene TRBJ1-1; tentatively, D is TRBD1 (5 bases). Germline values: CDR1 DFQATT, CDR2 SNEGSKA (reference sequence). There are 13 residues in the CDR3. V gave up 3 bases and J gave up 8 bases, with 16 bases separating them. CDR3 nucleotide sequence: TGCAGTGCTAGTTTGGGGCTTGGAGAGGAAGCTTTCTTT. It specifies CSASLGLGEEAFF.

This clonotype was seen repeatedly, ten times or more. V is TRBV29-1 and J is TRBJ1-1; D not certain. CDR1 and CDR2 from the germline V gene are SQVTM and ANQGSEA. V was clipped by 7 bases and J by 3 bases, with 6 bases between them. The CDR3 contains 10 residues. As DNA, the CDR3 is TGCAGCGCCGCCGACACTGAAGCTTTCTTT. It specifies CSAADTEAFF.

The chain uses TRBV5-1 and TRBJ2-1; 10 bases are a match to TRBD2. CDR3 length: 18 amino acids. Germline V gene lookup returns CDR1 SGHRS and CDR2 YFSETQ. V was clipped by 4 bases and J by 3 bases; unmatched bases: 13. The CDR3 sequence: CASSPSVAGGSFYNEQFF. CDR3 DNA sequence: TGCGCCAGCAGCCCGAGCGTAGCGGGGGGCTCCTTCTACAATGAGCAGTTCTTC.

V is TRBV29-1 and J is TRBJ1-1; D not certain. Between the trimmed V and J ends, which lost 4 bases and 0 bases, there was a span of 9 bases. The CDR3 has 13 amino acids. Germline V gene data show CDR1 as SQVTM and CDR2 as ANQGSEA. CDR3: CSVVGGVNTEAFF. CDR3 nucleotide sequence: TGCAGCGTTGTCGGAGGAGTGAACACTGAAGCTTTCTTT.

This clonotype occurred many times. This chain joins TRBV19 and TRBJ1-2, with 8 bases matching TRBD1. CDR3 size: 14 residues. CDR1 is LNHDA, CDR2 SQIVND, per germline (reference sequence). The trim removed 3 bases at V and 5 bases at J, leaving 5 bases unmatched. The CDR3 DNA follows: TGTGCCAGTAGTATTGACAGGGGACCGTATGGCTACACCTTC. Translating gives CASSIDRGPYGYTF.

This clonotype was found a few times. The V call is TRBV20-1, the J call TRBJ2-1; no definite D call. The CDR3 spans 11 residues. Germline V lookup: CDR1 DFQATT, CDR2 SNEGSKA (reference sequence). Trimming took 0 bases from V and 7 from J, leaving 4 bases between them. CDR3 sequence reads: CSAREGNEQFF. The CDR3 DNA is TGCAGTGCTAGAGAGGGAAATGAGCAGTTCTTC.

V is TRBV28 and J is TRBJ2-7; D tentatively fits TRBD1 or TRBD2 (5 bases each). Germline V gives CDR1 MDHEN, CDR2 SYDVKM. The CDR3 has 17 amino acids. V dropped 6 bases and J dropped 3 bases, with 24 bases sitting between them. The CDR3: CASSLLPGPPTDYEQYF. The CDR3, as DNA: TGTGCCAGCAGCCTACTTCCGGGACCCCCGACCGACTACGAGCAGTACTTC.

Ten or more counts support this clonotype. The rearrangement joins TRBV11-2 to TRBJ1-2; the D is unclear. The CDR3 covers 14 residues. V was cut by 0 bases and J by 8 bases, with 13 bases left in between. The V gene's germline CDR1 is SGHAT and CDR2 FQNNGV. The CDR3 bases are TGTGCCAGCAGCTTAGATCTCTGGACGGGGGGCTACACCTTC. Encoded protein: CASSLDLWTGGYTF.

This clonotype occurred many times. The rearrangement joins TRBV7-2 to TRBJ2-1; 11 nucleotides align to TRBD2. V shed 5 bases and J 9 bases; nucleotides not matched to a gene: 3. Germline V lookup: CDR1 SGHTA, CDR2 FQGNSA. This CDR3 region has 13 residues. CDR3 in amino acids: CASSPGLAVEQFF. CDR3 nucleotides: TGTGCCAGCAGCCCGGGACTAGCGGTTGAGCAGTTCTTC.

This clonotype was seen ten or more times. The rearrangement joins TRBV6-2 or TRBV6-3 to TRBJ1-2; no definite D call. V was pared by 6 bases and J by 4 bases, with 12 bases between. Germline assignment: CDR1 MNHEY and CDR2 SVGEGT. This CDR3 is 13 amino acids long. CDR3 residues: CASSPGGIYGYTF. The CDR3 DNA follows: TGTGCCAGCAGCCCTGGCGGGATCTATGGCTACACCTTC.

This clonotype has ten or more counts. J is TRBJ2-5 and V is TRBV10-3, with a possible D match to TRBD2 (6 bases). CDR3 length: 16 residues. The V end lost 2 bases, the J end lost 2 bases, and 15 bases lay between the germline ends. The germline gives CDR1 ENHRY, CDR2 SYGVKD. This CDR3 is CAISEGSWDLQETQYF. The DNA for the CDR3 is TGTGCCATCAGTGAGGGGAGTTGGGACTTGCAAGAGACCCAGTACTTC.

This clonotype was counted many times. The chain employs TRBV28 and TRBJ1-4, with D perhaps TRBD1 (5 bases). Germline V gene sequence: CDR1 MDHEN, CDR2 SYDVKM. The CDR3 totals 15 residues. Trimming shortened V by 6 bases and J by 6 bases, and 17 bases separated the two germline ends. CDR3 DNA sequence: TGTGCCAGCAGACTGCGTCGGGGGTACCATGAAAAACTGTTTTTT. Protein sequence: CASRLRRGYHEKLFF.

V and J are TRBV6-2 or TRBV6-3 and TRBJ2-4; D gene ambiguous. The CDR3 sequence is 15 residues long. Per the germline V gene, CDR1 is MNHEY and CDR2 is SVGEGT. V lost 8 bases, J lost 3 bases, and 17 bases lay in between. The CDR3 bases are TGTGCCAGCGGTGAGAGACAAGAGGACAAAAACATTCAGTACTTC. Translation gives CASGERQEDKNIQYF.

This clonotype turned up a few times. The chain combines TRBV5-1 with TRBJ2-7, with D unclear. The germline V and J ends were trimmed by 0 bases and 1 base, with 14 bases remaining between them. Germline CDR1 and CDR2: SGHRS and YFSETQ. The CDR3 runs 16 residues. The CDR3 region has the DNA TGCGCCAGCAGCTTGGATGCGTCGGATTCTTCCTACGAGCAGTACTTC. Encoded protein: CASSLDASDSSYEQYF.

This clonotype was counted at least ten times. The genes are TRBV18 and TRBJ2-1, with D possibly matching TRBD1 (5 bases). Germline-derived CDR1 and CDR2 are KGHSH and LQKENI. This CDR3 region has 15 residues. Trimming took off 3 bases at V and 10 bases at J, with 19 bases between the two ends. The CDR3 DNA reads TGTGCCAGCTCACCTTCCACGGGCTGGGGCGGAGAGCAGTTCTTC. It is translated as CASSPSTGWGGEQFF. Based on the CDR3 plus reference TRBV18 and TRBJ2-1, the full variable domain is NAGVMQNPRHLVRRRGQEARLRCSPMKGHSHVYWYRQLPEEGLKFMVYLQKENIIDESGMPKERFSAEFPKEGPSILRIQQVVRGDSAAYFCASSPSTGWGGEQFFGPGTRLTVL.

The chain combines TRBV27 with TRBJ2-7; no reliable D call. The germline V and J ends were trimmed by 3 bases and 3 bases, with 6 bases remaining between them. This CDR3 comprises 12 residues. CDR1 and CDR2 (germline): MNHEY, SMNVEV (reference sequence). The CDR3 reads CASSFSFYEQYF. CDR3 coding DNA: TGTGCCAGCAGTTTTTCTTTCTACGAGCAGTACTTC.